These 7 T cell receptor beta chains originate from one sample sequenced in a study of T cells after yellow fever vaccination. In TCRdb, the 5' RACE reads were re-called with MiXCR into one record per CDR3 protein. The data show approximately 150,000 distinct CDR3 sequences, 5.5% to 8% seen once. Here the sequenced sample was CD4+ T cells sorted from PBMCs, taken on the day of the first yellow fever vaccination. The receptors come from a man aged 18 to 29 who received the YFV17D yellow fever vaccine.

This clonotype was recorded many times. The V call is TRBV7-2, the J call TRBJ1-2; D unclear. The CDR3 runs 12 residues. V gave up 2 bases and J gave up 3 bases, with 4 bases separating them. Germline V gives CDR1 SGHTA, CDR2 FQGNSA. In nucleotides, the CDR3 is TGTGCCAGCAGCTTAATAGACTATGGCTACACCTTC. Amino acid sequence: CASSLIDYGYTF.

This clonotype showed up many times. The gene calls are TRBV6-1 and TRBJ1-5, with TRBD1 identical over 7 bases. The V and J ends lost 2 bases and 3 bases, in that order; junction bases with no gene match: 4. The CDR3 covers 15 residues. The V gene's germline CDR1 is MNHNS and CDR2 SASEGT. The CDR3 DNA follows: TGTGCCAGCAGTGAAAACAGGGGCGCCAATCAGCCCCAGCATTTT. Its translation is CASSENRGANQPQHF.

The chain employs TRBV4-3 and TRBJ2-7; D might be TRBD2 (5 bases). The CDR3 has 14 residues. Germline V gene sequence: CDR1 LGHNA, CDR2 YSLEER. Trimming pared 3 bases from V and 1 base from J, leaving 10 bases between. CDR3 region: CASSQNRESYEQYF. The CDR3 bases are TGCGCCAGCAGCCAGAACCGGGAATCCTACGAGCAGTACTTC.

This clonotype was observed many times. The chain links TRBV29-1 to TRBJ2-3, with 10 bases fitting TRBD1. The ends lost 4 bases at V and 3 bases at J; junction bases unmatched: 4. Germline V gives CDR1 SQVTM, CDR2 ANQGSEA. The CDR3 totals 14 residues. This chain's CDR3 is CSVGAGQGTDTQYF. DNA for the CDR3: TGCAGCGTTGGCGCGGGACAGGGGACAGATACGCAGTATTTT.

This clonotype has ten or more counts. The chain joins TRBV6-1 to TRBJ2-1; D call uncertain. CDR1 and CDR2 from the germline V gene are MNHNS and SASEGT. CDR3 size: 14 residues. Trimming removed 7 bases from V and 5 bases from J, with 15 bases in between. The CDR3 region is CASTESAINNEQFF. The CDR3 DNA reads as TGTGCCAGCACCGAAAGCGCTATTAACAATGAGCAGTTCTTC.

In its sample, this clonotype was seen a few times. The chain combines TRBV7-2 with TRBJ2-7; no definite D call. V was pared by 5 bases and J by 5 bases, with 16 bases between. This CDR3 region has 14 residues. Germline CDR1 SGHTA, CDR2 FQGNSA. The CDR3 region has the DNA TGTGCCAGCAGCCCTTGGGTCGCCTCGGACGAGCAGTACTTC. Translated, it gives CASSPWVASDEQYF.

This clonotype was picked up many times. The genes are TRBV29-1 and TRBJ2-3; 9 bases align to TRBD1. The trim removed 1 base at V and 1 base at J, leaving 3 bases unmatched. Germline V gene lookup returns CDR1 SQVTM and CDR2 ANQGSEA. The CDR3 is made up of 15 amino acids. The CDR3 is CSVEGDREGTDTQYF. The CDR3 DNA reads as TGCAGCGTTGAAGGGGACAGGGAGGGCACAGATACGCAGTATTTT.